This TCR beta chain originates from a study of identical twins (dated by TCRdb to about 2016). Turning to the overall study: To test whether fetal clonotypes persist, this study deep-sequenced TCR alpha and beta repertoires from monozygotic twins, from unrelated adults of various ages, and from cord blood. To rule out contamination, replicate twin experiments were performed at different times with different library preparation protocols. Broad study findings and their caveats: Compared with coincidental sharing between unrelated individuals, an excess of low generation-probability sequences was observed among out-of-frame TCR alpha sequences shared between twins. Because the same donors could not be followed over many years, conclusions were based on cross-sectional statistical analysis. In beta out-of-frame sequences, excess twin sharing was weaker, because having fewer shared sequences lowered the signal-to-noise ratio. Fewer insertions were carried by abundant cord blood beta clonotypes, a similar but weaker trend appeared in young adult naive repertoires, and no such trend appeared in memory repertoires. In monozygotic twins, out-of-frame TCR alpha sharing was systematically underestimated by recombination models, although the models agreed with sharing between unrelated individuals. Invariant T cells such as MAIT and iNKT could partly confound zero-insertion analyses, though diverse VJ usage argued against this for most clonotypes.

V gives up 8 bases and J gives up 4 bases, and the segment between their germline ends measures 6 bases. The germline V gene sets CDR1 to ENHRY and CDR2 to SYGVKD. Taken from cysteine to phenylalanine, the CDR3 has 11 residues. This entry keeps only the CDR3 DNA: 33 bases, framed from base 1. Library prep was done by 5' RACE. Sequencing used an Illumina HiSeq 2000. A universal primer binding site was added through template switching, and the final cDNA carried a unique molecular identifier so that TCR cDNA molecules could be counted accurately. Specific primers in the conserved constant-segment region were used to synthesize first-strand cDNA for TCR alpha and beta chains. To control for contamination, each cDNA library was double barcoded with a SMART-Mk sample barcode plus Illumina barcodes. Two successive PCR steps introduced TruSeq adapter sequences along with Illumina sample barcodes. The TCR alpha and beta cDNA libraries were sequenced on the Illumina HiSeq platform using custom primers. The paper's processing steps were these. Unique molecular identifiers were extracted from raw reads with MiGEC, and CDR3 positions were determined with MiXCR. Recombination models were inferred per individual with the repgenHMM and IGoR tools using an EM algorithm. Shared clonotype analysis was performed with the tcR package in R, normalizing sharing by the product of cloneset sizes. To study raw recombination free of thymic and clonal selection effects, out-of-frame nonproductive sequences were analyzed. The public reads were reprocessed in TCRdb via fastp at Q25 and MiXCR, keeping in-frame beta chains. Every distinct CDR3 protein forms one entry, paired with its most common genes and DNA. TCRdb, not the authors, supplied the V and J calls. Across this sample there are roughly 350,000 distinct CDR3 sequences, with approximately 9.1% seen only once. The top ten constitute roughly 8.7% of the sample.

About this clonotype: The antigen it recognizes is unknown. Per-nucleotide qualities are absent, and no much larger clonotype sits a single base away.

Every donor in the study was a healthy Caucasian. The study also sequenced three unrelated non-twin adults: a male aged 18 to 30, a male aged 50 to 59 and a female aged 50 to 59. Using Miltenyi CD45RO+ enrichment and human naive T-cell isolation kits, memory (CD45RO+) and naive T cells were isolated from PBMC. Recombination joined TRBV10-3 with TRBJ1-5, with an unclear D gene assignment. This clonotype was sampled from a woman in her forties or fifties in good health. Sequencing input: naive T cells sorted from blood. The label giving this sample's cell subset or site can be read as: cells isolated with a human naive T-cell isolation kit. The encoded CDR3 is CAIGYNQPQHF. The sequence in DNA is TGTGCCATCGGGTATAATCAGCCCCAGCATTTT.